The entry below describes one T cell receptor beta chain. Its antigen is not identified. The sample originates from a study of shared clonotypes between healthy human individuals. Study summary: CD8 memory received one plate per donor, CD8 naive two, CD4 memory three and CD4 naive three. General study points: Naive CD4 clonotype sharing across a few donors was approximately 5%. Sampling involved blood alone; tissue repertoires likely differ.

The germline gives CDR1 SNHLY, CDR2 FYNNEI. Losses at the gene ends were 2 bases for V and 7 bases for J; bases not matched to a gene: 10. The CDR3 spans 16 residues. Terminally differentiated effector memory CD45RA+ cells were excluded by CCR7 positive selection of CD45RO-negative cells. The assay was immunoSEQ multiplex PCR, and TCRdb's table has in-frame clones only and misses some. Of just over 2,000,000 clones in the sample, approximately 94% were seen once. Material: naive CD8+ T cells sorted from blood. The TCR comes from a man between 18 and 29 years old in good health. This rearrangement joins TRBV2 to TRBJ1-1; TRBD1 agrees at 10 bases. CDR3 in amino acids: CASSEQGGQGLIEAFF. The CDR3, as DNA: TGTGCCAGCAGTGAACAGGGGGGACAGGGGCTTATTGAAGCTTTCTTT.